One and the same sample provided the 25 T cell receptor beta chains below, sequenced in a study of cytomegalovirus exposure and HLA in healthy donors. Here immunoSEQ multiplex PCR was the method, and the copy in TCRdb shows in-frame clones only, minus some. The data hold under 200,000 clones, with approximately 87% observed a single time. Sequencing was performed on PBMCs. These receptors were taken from a woman aged 25 to 39 in good health and CMV-seronegative.

The chain is built from TRBV29-1 and TRBJ2-5; no clear D. Trimming removed 4 bases at V and 5 bases at J, with 11 bases between. Germline lookup yields CDR1 SQVTM and CDR2 ANQGSEA. This CDR3 comprises 12 residues. CDR3 sequence (DNA): TGCAGCGTTGCGGTGGGTGTGGAGACCCAGTACTTC. Translating it yields CSVAVGVETQYF. Full variable domain (remainder filled in from reference TRBV29-1 and TRBJ2-5): SAVISQKPSRDICQRGTSLTIQCQVDSQVTMMFWYRQQPGQSLTLIATANQGSEATYESGFVIDKFPISRPNLTFSTLTVSNMSPEDSSIYLCSVAVGVETQYFGPGTRLLVL.

The genes are TRBV9 and TRBJ1-2; D is unclear. The CDR3 consists of 13 residues. V was cut by 0 bases and J by 8 bases, with 11 bases left in between. Germline CDR1 is SGDLS and CDR2 is YYNGEE. The CDR3 DNA sequence: TGTGCCAGCAGCGTAGTCCAAGAGTACGGCTACACCTTC. The encoded protein is CASSVVQEYGYTF. The variable domain in full, completed from reference TRBV9 and TRBJ1-2, reads DSGVTQTPKHLITATGQRVTLRCSPRSGDLSVYWYQQSLDQGLQFLIQYYNGEERAKGNILERFSAQQFPDLHSELNLSSLELGDSALYFCASSVVQEYGYTFGSGTRLTVV.

J is TRBJ2-1 and V is TRBV27, with 9 bases matching TRBD1. The CDR3 extends over 16 amino acids. The germline CDR1 and CDR2 sequences are MNHEY and SMNVEV (reference sequence). J gave up 3 bases and V 4 bases, and 7 bases lay outside the gene matches. CDR3 in amino acids: CASSSRQGGNYNEQFF. CDR3 in DNA: TGTGCCAGCAGTTCAAGACAGGGGGGCAACTACAATGAGCAGTTCTTC.

The chain recombines TRBV2 with TRBJ1-2; D may be TRBD1 (5 bases). The CDR3 has 11 residues. Germline values: CDR1 SNHLY, CDR2 FYNNEI. The V gene lost 6 bases and the J gene lost 12 bases, with 14 bases spanning the gap. CDR3 protein: CASRQEPENTF. For the CDR3, the DNA is TGTGCCAGCAGACAGGAGCCGGAAAACACCTTC.

Of note for this clone: One end of the junction varies from germline; a read error may be responsible. CDR3 residues: CASSYSSRGLIF. The CDR3 region has the DNA TGTGCCAGCAGTTACTCGAGTCGCGGGCTGATCTTT. The J gene is TRBJ2-3, the V gene TRBV6-5, with a weak D call TRBD2 (5 bases). In germline, CDR1 is MNHEY, CDR2 SVGAGI. The CDR3 loop spans 12 amino acids.

The rearrangement joins TRBV7-3 to TRBJ2-2; 7 positions agree with TRBD2. Germline V CDR1 and CDR2: SGHTA, FQGTGA. This CDR3 contains 15 residues. V dropped 1 base and J dropped 4; count of bases not matched to a gene: 3. CDR3 in amino acids: CASSLNGGFTGELFF. DNA for the CDR3: TGTGCCAGCAGCTTAAACGGGGGGTTCACCGGGGAGCTGTTTTTT.

V usage is TRBV29-1 and J usage is TRBJ2-3; 8 positions agree with TRBD1. The germline V gene has CDR1 SQVTM and CDR2 ANQGSEA. The CDR3 is 13 amino acids. The V segment lost 7 bases and the J segment 5 bases; nucleotides outside the gene matches: 8. CDR3 nucleotides: TGCAGCGCCCAGGGGGCGGATATAGATACGCAGTATTTT. It encodes CSAQGADIDTQYF.

The V and J genes are TRBV29-1 and TRBJ1-2, with 7 bases lining up with TRBD1. The CDR3 totals 12 residues. Looked up from germline, CDR1 is SQVTM and CDR2 is ANQGSEA. Trimming took 5 bases from V and 8 from J; bases not matched to a gene: 8. The CDR3 DNA reads TGCAGCGTTCAGGGGGGAATAGGGGGCTACACCTTC. Amino acid sequence: CSVQGGIGGYTF.

The V gene is TRBV19, the J gene TRBJ1-2, with 9 bases that match TRBD1. J lost 7 bases, V lost 7 bases, and 10 bases had no gene match. Per germline, CDR1 LNHDA and CDR2 SQIVND (reference sequence). This CDR3 contains 14 residues. The CDR3 protein is CASTVGQGVRGYTF. CDR3 sequence (DNA): TGTGCCAGTACGGTGGGACAGGGTGTCCGTGGCTACACCTTC.

The rearrangement links TRBV19 to TRBJ2-5; 7 bases agree with TRBD2. The CDR3 extends over 12 amino acids. Germline-derived CDR1 and CDR2 are LNHDA and SQIVND (reference sequence). The junction had 0 bases not matched to a gene; V was cut back by 3 bases and J by 5 bases. This CDR3 is CASSMGGETQYF. In DNA, the CDR3 is TGTGCCAGTAGTATGGGGGGGGAGACCCAGTACTTC.

The chain uses TRBV7-2 and TRBJ2-2; 7 nucleotides agree with TRBD2. CDR1 and CDR2 from the germline V gene are SGHTA and FQGNSA. J lost 5 bases, V lost 1 base, and 4 bases had no gene match. This CDR3 is built from 15 residues. CDR3: CASSLEGGITGELFF. Here the CDR3 DNA reads TGTGCCAGCAGCTTAGAGGGAGGGATTACCGGGGAGCTGTTTTTT.

This rearrangement joins TRBV6-1 to TRBJ1-3; D is uncertain. The CDR3 length is 12 residues. The germline V gene encodes CDR1 MNHNS and CDR2 SASEGT. The V end lost 5 bases, the J end lost 4 bases, and 6 bases lay between the germline ends. The CDR3 loop reads CASSFTGNTIYF. As DNA, the CDR3 is TGTGCCAGCAGTTTTACCGGAAACACCATATATTTT.

The chain couples TRBV11-2 to TRBJ2-7; 9 bases are shared with TRBD1. The CDR3 runs to 14 residues. The junction had 3 bases not matched to a gene; V was cut back by 4 bases and J by 2 bases. From germline, CDR1 is SGHAT and CDR2 FQNNGV. The CDR3 here is CASSSTGGPYEQYF. For the CDR3, the DNA is TGTGCCAGCAGCTCTACAGGGGGCCCCTACGAGCAGTACTTC.

The chain joins TRBV14 to TRBJ1-2, with unresolved D. Trimming removed 1 base from V and 0 bases from J, with 9 bases in between. From germline, CDR1 is SGHDN and CDR2 FVKESK. The CDR3 length is 15 residues. CDR3 protein: CASSQGRQPNYGYTF. For the CDR3, the DNA is TGTGCCAGCAGCCAAGGACGACAACCTAACTATGGCTACACCTTC.

The J gene is TRBJ1-3, the V gene TRBV5-1; tentatively, D is TRBD1 (6 bases). The CDR3 is 13 amino acids. Trimming stripped 4 bases from V and 5 bases from J, with 10 bases between. The germline V gene encodes CDR1 SGHRS and CDR2 YFSETQ. CDR3 sequence: CASSAGDRNTIYF. The CDR3 DNA reads TGCGCCAGCAGCGCAGGGGACAGAAACACCATATATTTT.

The chain is built from TRBV10-3 and TRBJ2-7; D gene unclear. The CDR3 covers 14 residues. CDR1 is ENHRY, CDR2 SYGVKD, per germline. V was shortened by 4 bases and J by 2 bases, with 12 bases between the two germline ends. The chain's CDR3 is CAISGQDGTYEQYF. In DNA form, the CDR3 reads TGTGCCATCAGTGGCCAGGACGGTACCTACGAGCAGTACTTC.

The chain uses TRBV4-3 and TRBJ2-7; 10 positions match TRBD1. The V and J ends lost 5 bases and 4 bases, in that order; junction bases with no gene match: 5. This CDR3 is built from 14 residues. Germline V CDR1 and CDR2: LGHNA, YSLEER. DNA for the CDR3: TGCGCCAGCAGCACTCGACAGGGGGCTTACGAGCAGTACTTC. This gives the protein CASSTRQGAYEQYF.

The chain has TRBV6-5 and TRBJ1-4; D might be TRBD1 (5 bases). The germline CDR1 and CDR2 sequences are MNHEY and SVGAGI. This CDR3 has 14 residues. V was cut by 4 bases and J by 7 bases, with 13 bases left in between. The CDR3 sequence is CASSSQGSGEKLFF. As DNA, the CDR3 is TGTGCCAGCAGTTCCCAGGGTTCTGGTGAAAAACTGTTTTTT.

Concerning this clone itself: One junction end does not reproduce the germline sequence, and a read error may be involved. The chain joins TRBV7-2 to TRBJ2-7; 8 bases agree with TRBD2. This CDR3 comprises 12 residues. Germline V gives CDR1 SGHTA, CDR2 FQGNSA. The CDR3 here is CASSPQTSAIIF. The DNA of the CDR3 is TGTGCCAGCAGCCCACAGACTAGCGCGATTATCTTC.

The J gene is TRBJ1-2, the V gene TRBV7-2; 7 nucleotides align to TRBD1. The CDR3 spans 13 residues. Unmatched junction bases numbered 6, after V lost 5 bases and J lost 6 bases. Germline V gene sequence: CDR1 SGHTA, CDR2 FQGNSA. The DNA for the CDR3 is TGTGCCAGCAGCCTAAGGGGGCCGGATGGCTACACCTTC. This encodes CASSLRGPDGYTF.

The V gene is TRBV11-2, the J gene TRBJ1-6, with D possibly TRBD1 on 5 matching bases. V was trimmed by 0 bases and J by 9 bases, leaving 9 bases between them. The V gene's germline CDR1 is SGHAT and CDR2 FQNNGV. The CDR3 covers 14 residues. CDR3 sequence: CASSLDGRGSPLHF. CDR3 in DNA: TGTGCCAGCAGCTTAGATGGGAGGGGTTCACCCCTCCACTTT.

With regard to this clone: The identical CDR3 is also encoded by other nucleotide sequences in the sample. The rearrangement links TRBV19 to TRBJ2-7; D tentatively fits TRBD1 or TRBD2 (5 bases each). The ends were cut back, 3 bases at V and 2 bases at J, with 14 bases in the middle. The CDR3 length is 15 residues. From germline, CDR1 is LNHDA and CDR2 SQIVND (reference sequence). The CDR3: CASSIGSGPTYEQYF. The CDR3 DNA follows: TGTGCCAGTAGTATCGGTTCGGGGCCCACCTACGAGCAGTACTTC. Combining the CDR3 with reference TRBV19 and TRBJ2-7 gives the whole variable domain DGGITQSPKYLFRKEGQNVTLSCEQNLNHDAMYWYRQDPGQGLRLIYYSQIVNDFQKGDIAEGYSVSREKKESFPLTVTSAQKNPTAFYLCASSIGSGPTYEQYFGPGTRLTVT.

V is TRBV30 and J is TRBJ2-2; 8 bases agree with TRBD2. This CDR3 has 13 amino acids. The germline V gene encodes CDR1 GTSNPN and CDR2 SVGIG (reference sequence). After removal of 6 bases from V and 4 bases from J, the junction contained 4 bases not matched to a gene. The CDR3 DNA follows: TGTGCCTGTCAGGGACTAGTCACCGGGGAGCTGTTTTTT. Translated, it gives CACQGLVTGELFF.

This clone appeared a few times. The rearrangement links TRBV6-5 to TRBJ1-5; D is undetermined. This CDR3 is 15 amino acids long. V was cut by 6 bases and J by 0 bases, with 12 bases left in between. The germline gives CDR1 MNHEY, CDR2 SVGAGI. CDR3 nucleotide sequence: TGTGCCAGCAGCCGTCAGGCCTATAGCAATCAGCCCCAGCATTTT. Translation: CASSRQAYSNQPQHF.

The rearrangement uses TRBV7-9 and TRBJ2-6, with 8 bases lining up with TRBD1. V was clipped by 4 bases and J by 2 bases; unmatched bases: 7. The CDR3 covers 17 residues. Per the germline V gene, CDR1 is SEHNR and CDR2 is FQNEAQ (reference sequence). CDR3 loop: CASSSDRGSPGANVLTF. CDR3 bases: TGTGCCAGCAGCTCCGACAGGGGTTCCCCTGGGGCCAACGTCCTGACTTTC.